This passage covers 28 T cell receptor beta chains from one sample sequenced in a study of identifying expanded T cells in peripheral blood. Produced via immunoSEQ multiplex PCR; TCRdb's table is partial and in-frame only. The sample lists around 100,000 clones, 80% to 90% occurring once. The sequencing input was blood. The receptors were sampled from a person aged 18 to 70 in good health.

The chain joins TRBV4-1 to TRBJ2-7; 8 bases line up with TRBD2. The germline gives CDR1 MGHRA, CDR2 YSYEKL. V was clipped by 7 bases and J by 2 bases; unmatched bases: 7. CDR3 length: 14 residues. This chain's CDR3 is CASKKPAGAYEQYF. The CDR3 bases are TGCGCCAGCAAAAAGCCAGCGGGGGCCTACGAGCAGTACTTC.

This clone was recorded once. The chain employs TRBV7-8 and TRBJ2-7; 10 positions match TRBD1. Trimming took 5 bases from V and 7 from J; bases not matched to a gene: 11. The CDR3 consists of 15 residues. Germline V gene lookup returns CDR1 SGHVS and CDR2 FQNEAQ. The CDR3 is CASSPLDRGMGEQYF. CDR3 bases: TGTGCCAGCAGCCCCTTGGACAGGGGGATGGGAGAGCAGTACTTC.

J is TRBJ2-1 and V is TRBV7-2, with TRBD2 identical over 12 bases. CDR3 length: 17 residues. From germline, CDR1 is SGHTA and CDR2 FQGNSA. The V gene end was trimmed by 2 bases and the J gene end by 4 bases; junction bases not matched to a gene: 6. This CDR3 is CASSLFAGTSGYNEQFF. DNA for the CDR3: TGTGCCAGCAGCTTATTCGCCGGGACTAGCGGGTACAATGAGCAGTTCTTC.

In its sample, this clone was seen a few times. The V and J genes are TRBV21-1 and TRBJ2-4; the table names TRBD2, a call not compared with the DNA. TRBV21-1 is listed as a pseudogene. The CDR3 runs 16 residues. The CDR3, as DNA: TGTGCCAGCAGCAAAGTTGGAGGGGAAGCCAAAAACATTCAGTACTTC. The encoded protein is CASSKVGGEAKNIQYF.

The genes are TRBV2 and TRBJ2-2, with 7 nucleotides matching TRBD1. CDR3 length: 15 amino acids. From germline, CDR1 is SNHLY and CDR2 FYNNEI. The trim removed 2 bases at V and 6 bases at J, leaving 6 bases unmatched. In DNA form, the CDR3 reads TGTGCCAGCAGTGAACAGGGGGTAAAGTCCGGGGAGCTGTTTTTT. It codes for CASSEQGVKSGELFF.

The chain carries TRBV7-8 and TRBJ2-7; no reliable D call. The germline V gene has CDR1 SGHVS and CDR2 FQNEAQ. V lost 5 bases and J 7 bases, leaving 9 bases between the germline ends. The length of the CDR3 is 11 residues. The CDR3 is CASSTHVEQYF. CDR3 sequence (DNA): TGTGCCAGCAGCACACATGTGGAGCAGTACTTC.

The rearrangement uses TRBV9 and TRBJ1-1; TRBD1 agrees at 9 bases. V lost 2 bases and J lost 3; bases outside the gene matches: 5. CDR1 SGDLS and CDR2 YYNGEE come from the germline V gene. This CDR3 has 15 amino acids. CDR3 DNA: TGTGCCAGCAGCGTGGGACAGGGCTGGGACACTGAAGCTTTCTTT. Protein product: CASSVGQGWDTEAFF.

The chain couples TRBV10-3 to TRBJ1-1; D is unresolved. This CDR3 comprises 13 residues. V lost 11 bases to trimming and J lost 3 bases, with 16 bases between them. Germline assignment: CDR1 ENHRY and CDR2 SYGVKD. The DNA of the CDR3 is TGTGCCCACGCCCCGGGGTTGGACACTGAAGCTTTCTTT. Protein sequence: CAHAPGLDTEAFF.

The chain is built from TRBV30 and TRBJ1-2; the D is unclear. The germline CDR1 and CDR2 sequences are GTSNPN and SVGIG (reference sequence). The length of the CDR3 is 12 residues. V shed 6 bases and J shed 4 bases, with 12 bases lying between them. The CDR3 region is CACGRVGYGYTF. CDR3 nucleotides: TGTGCCTGTGGTAGGGTGGGCTATGGCTACACCTTC. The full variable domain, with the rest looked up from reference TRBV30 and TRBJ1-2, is SQTIHQWPATLVQPVGSPLSLECTVEGTSNPNLYWYRQAAGRGLQLLFYSVGIGQISSEVPQNLSASRPQDRQFILSSKKLLLSDSGFYLCACGRVGYGYTFGSGTRLTVV.

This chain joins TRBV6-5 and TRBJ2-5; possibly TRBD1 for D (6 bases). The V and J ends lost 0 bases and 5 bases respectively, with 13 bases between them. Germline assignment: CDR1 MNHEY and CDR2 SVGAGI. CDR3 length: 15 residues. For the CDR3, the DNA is TGTGCCAGCAGTTACTCCGGGACAAATCGCGAGACCCAGTACTTC. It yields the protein CASSYSGTNRETQYF.

In nucleotides, the CDR3 is TGCAGCGACCTCCGGGGGTGGAACACTGAAGCTTTCTTT. Translated: CSDLRGWNTEAFF. The chain joins TRBV29-1 to TRBJ1-1, with D maybe TRBD1 (5 bases). Germline values: CDR1 SQVTM, CDR2 ANQGSEA. V shed 7 bases and J shed 1 base, with 13 bases lying between them. The CDR3 is 13 amino acids.

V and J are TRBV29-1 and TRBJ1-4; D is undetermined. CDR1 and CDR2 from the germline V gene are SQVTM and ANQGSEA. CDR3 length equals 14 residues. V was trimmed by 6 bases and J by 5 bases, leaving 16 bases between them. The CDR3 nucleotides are TGCAGCGTGAGGCTGAGGCCCTTGAATGAAAAACTGTTTTTT. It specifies CSVRLRPLNEKLFF.

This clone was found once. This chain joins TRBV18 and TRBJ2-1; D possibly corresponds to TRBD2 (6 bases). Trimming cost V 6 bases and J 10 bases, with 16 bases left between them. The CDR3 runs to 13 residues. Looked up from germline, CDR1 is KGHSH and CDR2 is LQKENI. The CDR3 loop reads CASSEGGGTEQFF. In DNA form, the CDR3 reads TGTGCCAGCTCTGAAGGTGGCGGGACGGAGCAGTTCTTC.

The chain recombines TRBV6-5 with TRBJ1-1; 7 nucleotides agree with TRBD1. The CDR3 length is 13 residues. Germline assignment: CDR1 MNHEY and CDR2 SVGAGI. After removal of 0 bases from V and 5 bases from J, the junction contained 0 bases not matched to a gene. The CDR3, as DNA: TGTGCCAGCAGTTACTCGACAGGGACTGAAGCTTTCTTT. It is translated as CASSYSTGTEAFF.

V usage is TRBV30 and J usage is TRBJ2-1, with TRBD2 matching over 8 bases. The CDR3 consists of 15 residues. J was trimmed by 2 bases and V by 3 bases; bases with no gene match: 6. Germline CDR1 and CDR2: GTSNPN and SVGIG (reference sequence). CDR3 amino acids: CAWRRGEVAYNEQFF. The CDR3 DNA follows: TGTGCCTGGAGGCGGGGGGAGGTTGCCTACAATGAGCAGTTCTTC.

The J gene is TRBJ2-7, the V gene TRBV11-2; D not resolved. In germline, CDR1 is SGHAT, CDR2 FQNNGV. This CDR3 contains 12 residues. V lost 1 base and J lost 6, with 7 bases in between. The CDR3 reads CASSLVVGEQYF. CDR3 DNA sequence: TGTGCCAGCAGCTTAGTCGTCGGCGAGCAGTACTTC. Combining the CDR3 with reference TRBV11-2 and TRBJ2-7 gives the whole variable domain EAGVAQSPRYKIIEKRQSVAFWCNPISGHATLYWYQQILGQGPKLLIQFQNNGVVDDSQLPKDRFSAERLKGVDSTLKIQPAKLEDSAVYLCASSLVVGEQYFGPGTRLTVT.

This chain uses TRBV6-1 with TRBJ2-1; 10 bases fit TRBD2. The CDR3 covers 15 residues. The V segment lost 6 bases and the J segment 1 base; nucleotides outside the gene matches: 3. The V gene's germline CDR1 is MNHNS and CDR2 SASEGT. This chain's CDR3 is CASSNSGGSYNEQFF. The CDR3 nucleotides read TGTGCCAGCAGCAATAGCGGGGGGTCCTACAATGAGCAGTTCTTC.

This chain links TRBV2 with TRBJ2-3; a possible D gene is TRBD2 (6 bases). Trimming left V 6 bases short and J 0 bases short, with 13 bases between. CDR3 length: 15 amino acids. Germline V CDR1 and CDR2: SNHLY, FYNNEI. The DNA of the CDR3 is TGTGCCAGCAGGAACCAGCGGGCGAGCACAGATACGCAGTATTTT. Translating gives CASRNQRASTDTQYF.

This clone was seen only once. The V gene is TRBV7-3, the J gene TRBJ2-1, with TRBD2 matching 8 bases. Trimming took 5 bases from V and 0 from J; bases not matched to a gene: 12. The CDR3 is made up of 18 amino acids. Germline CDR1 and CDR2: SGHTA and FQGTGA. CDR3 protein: CASSVKPPAGDSYNEQFF. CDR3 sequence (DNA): TGTGCCAGCAGCGTCAAACCCCCAGCGGGAGACTCCTACAATGAGCAGTTCTTC. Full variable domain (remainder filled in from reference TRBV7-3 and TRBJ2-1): GAGVSQTPSNKVTEKGKYVELRCDPISGHTALYWYRQSLGQGPEFLIYFQGTGAADDSGLPNDRFFAVRPEGSVSTLKIQRTERGDSAVYLCASSVKPPAGDSYNEQFFGPGTRLTVL.

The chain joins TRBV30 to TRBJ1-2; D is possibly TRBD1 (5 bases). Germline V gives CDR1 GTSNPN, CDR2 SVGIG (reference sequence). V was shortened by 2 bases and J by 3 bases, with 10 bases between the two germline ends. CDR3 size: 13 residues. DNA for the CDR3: TGTGCCTGGAGTCCAGGGTCGCACTATGGCTACACCTTC. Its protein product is CAWSPGSHYGYTF.

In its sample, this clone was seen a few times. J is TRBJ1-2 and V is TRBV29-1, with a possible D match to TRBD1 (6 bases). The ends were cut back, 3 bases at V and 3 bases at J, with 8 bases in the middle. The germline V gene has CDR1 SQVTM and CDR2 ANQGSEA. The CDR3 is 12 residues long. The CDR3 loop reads CSVDRTDYGYTF. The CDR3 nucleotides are TGCAGCGTTGACCGGACAGACTATGGCTACACCTTC.

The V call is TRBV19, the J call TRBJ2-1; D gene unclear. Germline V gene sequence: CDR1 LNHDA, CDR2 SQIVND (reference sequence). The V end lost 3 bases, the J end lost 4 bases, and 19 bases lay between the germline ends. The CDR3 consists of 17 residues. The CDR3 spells CASSISFRSKPYNEQFF. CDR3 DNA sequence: TGTGCCAGTAGTATTAGTTTCCGGAGTAAGCCGTACAATGAGCAGTTCTTC.

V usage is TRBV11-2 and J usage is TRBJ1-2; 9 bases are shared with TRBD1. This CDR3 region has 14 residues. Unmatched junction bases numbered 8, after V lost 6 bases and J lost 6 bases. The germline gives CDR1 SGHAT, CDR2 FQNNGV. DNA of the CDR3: TGTGCCAGCAGTCCGGGACAGGGTTCCGATGGCTACACCTTC. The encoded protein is CASSPGQGSDGYTF.

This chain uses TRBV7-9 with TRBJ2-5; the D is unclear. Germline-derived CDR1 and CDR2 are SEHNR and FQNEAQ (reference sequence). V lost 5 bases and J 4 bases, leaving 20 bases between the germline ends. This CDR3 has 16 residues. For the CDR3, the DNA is TGTGCCAGCAGCACGCAGCCCCCCGGGTCGGGAGAGACCCAGTACTTC. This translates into CASSTQPPGSGETQYF.

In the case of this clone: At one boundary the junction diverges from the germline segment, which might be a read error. CDR3: CASSVAGGHTDTQYF. CDR3 DNA sequence: TGTGCCAGCAGCGTAGCGGGAGGACACACAGATACGCAGTATTTT. This chain joins TRBV7-2 and TRBJ2-3; 10 bases align to TRBD2. Looked up from germline, CDR1 is SGHTA and CDR2 is FQGNSA. This CDR3 contains 15 residues.

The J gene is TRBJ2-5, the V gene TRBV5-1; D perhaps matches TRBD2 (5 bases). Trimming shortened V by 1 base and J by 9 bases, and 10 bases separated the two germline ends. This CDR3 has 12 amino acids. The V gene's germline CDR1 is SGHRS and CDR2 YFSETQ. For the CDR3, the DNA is TGCGCCAGCAGCTTGTCGACGGGATCCCAGTACTTC. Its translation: CASSLSTGSQYF.

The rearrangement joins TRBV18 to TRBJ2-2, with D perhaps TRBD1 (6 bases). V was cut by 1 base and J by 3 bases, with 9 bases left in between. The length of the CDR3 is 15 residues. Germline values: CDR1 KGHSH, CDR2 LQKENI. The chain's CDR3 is CASSPRGLDTGELFF. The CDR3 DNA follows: TGTGCCAGCTCACCACGGGGGCTCGACACCGGGGAGCTGTTTTTT.

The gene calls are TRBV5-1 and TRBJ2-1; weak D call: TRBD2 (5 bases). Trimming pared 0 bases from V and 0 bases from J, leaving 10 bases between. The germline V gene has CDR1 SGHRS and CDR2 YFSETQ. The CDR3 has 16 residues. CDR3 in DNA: TGCGCCAGCAGCTTGGCGGGGTCGAGCTCCTACAATGAGCAGTTCTTC. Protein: CASSLAGSSSYNEQFF.